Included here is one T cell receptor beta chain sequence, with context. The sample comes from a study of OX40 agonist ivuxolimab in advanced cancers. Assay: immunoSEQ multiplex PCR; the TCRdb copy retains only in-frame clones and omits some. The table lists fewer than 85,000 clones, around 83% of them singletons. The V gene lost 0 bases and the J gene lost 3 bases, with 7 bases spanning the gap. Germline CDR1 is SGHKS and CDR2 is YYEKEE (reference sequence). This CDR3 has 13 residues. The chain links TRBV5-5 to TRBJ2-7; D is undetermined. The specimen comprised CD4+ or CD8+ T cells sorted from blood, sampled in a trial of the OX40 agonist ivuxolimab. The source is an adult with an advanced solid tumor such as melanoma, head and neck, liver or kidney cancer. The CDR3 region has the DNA TGTGCCAGCAGCTTGGCCGCCGGCTACGAGCAGTACGTC. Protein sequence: CASSLAAGYEQYV.